This paragraph covers one T cell receptor (beta chain) sequence. The entry originates in a study of shared clonotypes between healthy human individuals. The CDR3 totals 16 residues. V lost 6 bases and J 1 base, leaving 18 bases between the germline ends. Germline CDR1 reads MDHEN; CDR2 reads SYDVKM. Clones were read by immunoSEQ multiplex PCR, and TCRdb kept only the in-frame ones, dropping some. This sample has about 2.3 million clones, with about nine tenths found just once. This sequence joins TRBV28 and TRBJ1-1; possibly TRBD1 for D (5 bases). This clonotype was obtained from a man aged 18 to 29 in good health. Some clones in this sample may be carry-over from other donors' samples. What was sequenced was naive CD4+ T cells from PBMCs. Subset denoted: CD45RA+ positively selected. This CDR3 is CASSPGYLSENTEAFF. The CDR3 DNA is TGTGCCAGCAGCCCAGGGTACCTTTCCGAGAACACTGAAGCTTTCTTT.